This TCR beta chain originates from a study of blood T cells in healthy people across ages. General study results and limits: Researchers report that TCR beta diversity correlated strongly with naive T cell percentage.

V dropped 9 bases and J dropped 6 bases, with 9 bases sitting between them. The CDR3 extends over 11 amino acids. Germline V CDR1 and CDR2: SGDLS, YYNGEE. A second PCR of roughly 7 to 11 cycles used a sample-barcoded 5' primer and a J-beta primer mix. Each cDNA molecule carried a tag from a template-switch adaptor that contained 12 random nucleotides. Individual samples furnished no less than 3 million CDR3-containing paired-end reads apiece. From the 5' RACE reads, TCRdb called clonotypes with MiXCR, one entry per CDR3 protein. The table shows about 670,000 distinct CDR3 sequences, with about 51% occurring only once. Points on this clonotype: What it recognizes is unknown.

The J gene is TRBJ2-2, the V gene TRBV9; tentatively, D is TRBD2 (5 bases). The origin of this receptor is an elderly woman in good health. Source material: blood. CDR3: CANGGSGELFF. As DNA, the CDR3 is TGTGCCAACGGAGGTTCCGGGGAGCTGTTTTTT.